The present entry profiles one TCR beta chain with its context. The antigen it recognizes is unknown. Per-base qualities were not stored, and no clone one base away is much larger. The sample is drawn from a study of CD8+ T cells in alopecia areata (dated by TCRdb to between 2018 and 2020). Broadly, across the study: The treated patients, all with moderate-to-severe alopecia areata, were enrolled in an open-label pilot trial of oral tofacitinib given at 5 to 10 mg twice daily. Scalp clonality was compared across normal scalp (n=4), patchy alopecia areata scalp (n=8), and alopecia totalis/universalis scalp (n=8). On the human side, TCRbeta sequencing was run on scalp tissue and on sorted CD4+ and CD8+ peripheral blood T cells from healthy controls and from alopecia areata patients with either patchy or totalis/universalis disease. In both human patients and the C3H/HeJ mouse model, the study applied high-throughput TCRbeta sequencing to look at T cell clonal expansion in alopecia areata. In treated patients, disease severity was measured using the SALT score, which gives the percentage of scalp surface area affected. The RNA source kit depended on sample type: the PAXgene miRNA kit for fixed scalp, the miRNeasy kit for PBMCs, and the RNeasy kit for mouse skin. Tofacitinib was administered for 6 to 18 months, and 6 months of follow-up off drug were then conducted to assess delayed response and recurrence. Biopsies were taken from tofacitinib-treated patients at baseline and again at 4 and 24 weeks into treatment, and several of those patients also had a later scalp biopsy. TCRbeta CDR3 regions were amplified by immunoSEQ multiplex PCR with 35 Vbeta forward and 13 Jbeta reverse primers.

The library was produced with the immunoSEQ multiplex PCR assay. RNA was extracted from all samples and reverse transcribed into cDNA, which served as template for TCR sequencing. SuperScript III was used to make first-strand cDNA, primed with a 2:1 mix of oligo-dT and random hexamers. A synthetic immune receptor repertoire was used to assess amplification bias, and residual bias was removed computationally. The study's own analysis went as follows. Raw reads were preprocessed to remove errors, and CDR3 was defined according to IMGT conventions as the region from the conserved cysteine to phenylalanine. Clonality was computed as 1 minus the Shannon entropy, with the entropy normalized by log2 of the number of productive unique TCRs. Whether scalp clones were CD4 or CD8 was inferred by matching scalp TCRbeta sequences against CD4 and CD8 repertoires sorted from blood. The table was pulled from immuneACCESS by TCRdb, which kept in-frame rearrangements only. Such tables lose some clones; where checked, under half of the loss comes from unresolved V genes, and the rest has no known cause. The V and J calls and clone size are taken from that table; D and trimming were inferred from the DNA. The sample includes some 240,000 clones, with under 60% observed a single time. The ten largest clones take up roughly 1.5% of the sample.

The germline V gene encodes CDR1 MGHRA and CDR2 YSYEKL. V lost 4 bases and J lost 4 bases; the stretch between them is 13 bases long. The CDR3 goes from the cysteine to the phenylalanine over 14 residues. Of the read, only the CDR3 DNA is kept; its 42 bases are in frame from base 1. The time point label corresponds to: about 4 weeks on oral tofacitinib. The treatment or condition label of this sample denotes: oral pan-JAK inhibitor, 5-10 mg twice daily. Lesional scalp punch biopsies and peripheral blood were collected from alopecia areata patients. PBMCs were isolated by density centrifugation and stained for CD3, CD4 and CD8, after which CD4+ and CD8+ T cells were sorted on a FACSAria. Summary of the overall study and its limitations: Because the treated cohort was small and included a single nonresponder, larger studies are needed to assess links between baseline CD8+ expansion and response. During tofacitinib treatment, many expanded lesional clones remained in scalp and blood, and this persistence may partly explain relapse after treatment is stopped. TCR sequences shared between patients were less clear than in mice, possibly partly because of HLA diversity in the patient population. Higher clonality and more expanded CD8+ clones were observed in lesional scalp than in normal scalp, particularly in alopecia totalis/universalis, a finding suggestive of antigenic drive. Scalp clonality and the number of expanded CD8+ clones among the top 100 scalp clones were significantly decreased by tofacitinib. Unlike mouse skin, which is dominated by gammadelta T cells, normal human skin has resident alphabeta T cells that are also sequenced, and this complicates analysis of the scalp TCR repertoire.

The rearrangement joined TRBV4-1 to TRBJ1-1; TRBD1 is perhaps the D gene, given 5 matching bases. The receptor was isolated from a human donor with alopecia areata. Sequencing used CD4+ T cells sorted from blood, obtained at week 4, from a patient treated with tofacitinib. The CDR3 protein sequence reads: CASSRADGATEAFF. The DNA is TGCGCCAGCAGCCGAGCCGACGGGGCCACTGAAGCTTTCTTT.